Described below is a single T cell receptor (beta chain) sequence and its context. This sample was taken from a study of T cell changes during pregnancy in multiple sclerosis. CDR3 length: 20 residues. J was trimmed by 1 base and V by 5 bases; bases with no gene match: 19. The V gene's germline CDR1 is MDHEN and CDR2 SYDVKM. Sequencing was performed with immunoSEQ multiplex PCR; in TCRdb, only in-frame clones are kept and a portion is missing. The sample carries roughly 38,000 clones, roughly 92% recorded once. The TCR comes from a female donor with multiple sclerosis, enrolled in a pregnancy study. The genes are TRBV28 and TRBJ2-2; TRBD1 aligns across 7 bases. The sample was CD4+ T cells from peripheral blood mononuclear cells, taken before pregnancy. The CDR3: CASSTRGLPGYGKNTGELFF. The CDR3 DNA is TGTGCCAGCAGTACCAGGGGGTTACCGGGGTATGGGAAGAACACCGGGGAGCTGTTTTTT.